The 4 T cell receptor beta chains below were found in one sample sequenced in a study of T cell responses to AZD1222 COVID-19 vaccine (dated by TCRdb to about 2021). The sample's time point, from its label and the paper: baseline before first vaccination. Receptor amplification or capture employed the immunoSEQ multiplex PCR assay. What TCRdb holds here is the immuneACCESS table cut down to in-frame rearrangements. Part of the clones is not present; checked against another copy, under half of the missing clones reflect an unresolved V gene, and the others are unexplained. Counted in this sample were some 150,000 clones; roughly 92% of them appeared once. Roughly 1.2% of the sample comes from the top ten. The specimen comprised peripheral blood, sampled on day 0 of AZD1222 vaccination. All receptors derive from an adult in good health.

This rearrangement joins TRBV7-8 to TRBJ2-2; D is ambiguous. CDR3 length: 14 residues. Trimming stripped 5 bases from V and 5 bases from J, with 12 bases between. Germline V gene lookup returns CDR1 SGHVS and CDR2 FQNEAQ. CDR3 in amino acids: CASSPGSPTGELFF. CDR3 bases: TGTGCCAGCAGCCCCGGGTCCCCAACCGGGGAGCTGTTTTTT.

The V and J genes are TRBV6-5 and TRBJ1-5; possible D gene TRBD1, 6 bases. Trimming pared 11 bases from V and 6 bases from J, leaving 14 bases between. The CDR3 has 12 amino acids. CDR1 and CDR2 (germline): MNHEY, SVGAGI. Here the CDR3 reads CACGQSGQPQHF. The CDR3 nucleotides read TGTGCCTGCGGACAGTCGGGTCAGCCCCAGCATTTT.

This chain joins TRBV29-1 and TRBJ1-1; D is unclear. CDR1 SQVTM and CDR2 ANQGSEA come from the germline V gene. The V end was cut by 4 bases, the J end by 3 bases, with 15 bases between. The CDR3 runs 14 residues. CDR3: CSVGSRGRDTEAFF. The CDR3 region has the DNA TGCAGCGTTGGGAGTCGAGGGAGGGACACTGAAGCTTTCTTT.

The chain has TRBV10-3 and TRBJ1-5; TRBD1 agrees at 12 bases. V lost 0 bases and J lost 2; bases outside the gene matches: 2. This CDR3 has 17 amino acids. The germline V gene encodes CDR1 ENHRY and CDR2 SYGVKD. For the CDR3, the DNA is TGTGCCATCAGTGAGTCGGGACAGGGGGCTCGCAATCAGCCCCAGCATTTT. Translated, it gives CAISESGQGARNQPQHF.